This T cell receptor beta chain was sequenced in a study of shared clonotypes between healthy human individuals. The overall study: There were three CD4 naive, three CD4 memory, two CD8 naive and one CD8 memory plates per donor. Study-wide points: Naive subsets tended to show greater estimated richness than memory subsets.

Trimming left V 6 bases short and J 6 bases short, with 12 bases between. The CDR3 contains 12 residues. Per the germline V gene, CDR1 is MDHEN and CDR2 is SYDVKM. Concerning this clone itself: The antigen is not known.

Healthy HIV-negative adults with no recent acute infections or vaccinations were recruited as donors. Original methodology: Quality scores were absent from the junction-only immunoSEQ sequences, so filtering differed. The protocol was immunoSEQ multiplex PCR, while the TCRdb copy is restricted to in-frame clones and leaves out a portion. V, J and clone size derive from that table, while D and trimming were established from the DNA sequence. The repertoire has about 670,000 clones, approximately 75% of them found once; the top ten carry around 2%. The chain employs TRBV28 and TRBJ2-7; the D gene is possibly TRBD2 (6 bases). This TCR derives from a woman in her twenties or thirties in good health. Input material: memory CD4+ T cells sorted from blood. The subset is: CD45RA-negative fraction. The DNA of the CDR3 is TGTGCCAGCAGCTCCGGGAGTTTCGAGCAGTACTTC. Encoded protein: CASSSGSFEQYF.